Here is one T cell receptor beta chain with its context. The repertoire was sequenced with immunoSEQ multiplex PCR; TCRdb's copy has only in-frame clones and lacks some. The sample yields about 6,800 clones, just over 85% seen once. This record belongs to a study of T cell clonotyping in hematopoietic cell transplantation. Per germline, CDR1 SGHRS and CDR2 YFSETQ. V was pared by 2 bases and J by 6 bases, with 2 bases of the junction left unmatched. The CDR3 length is 14 residues. The time point: recipient sample about 28 days before transplant, after cytoreduction. The chain joins TRBV5-1 to TRBJ2-2; TRBD1 matches 9 bases. The clonotype originates from a man aged 25-45 years with acute myeloid leukemia. Some clones in this sample may be carry-over from other donors' samples. Sequenced material: peripheral blood mononuclear cells, taken before stem cell transplant. The CDR3 DNA is TGCGCCAGCAGCTTTGGACAGGGGCCCGGGGAGCTGTTTTTT. As protein: CASSFGQGPGELFF.